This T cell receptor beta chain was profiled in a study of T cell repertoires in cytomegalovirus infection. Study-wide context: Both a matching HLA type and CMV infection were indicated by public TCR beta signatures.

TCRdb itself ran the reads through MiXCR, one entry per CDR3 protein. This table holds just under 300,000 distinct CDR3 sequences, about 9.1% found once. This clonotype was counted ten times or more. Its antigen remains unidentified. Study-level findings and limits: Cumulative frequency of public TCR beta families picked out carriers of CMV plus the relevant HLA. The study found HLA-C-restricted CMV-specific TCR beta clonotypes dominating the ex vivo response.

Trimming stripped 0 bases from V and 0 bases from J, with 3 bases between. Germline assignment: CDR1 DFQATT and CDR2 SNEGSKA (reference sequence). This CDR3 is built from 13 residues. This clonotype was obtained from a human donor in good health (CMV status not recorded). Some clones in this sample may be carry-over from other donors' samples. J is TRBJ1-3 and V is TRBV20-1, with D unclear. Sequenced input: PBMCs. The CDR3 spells CSAREASGNTIYF. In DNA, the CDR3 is TGCAGTGCTAGAGAGGCCTCTGGAAACACCATATATTTT.